The 8 T cell receptor beta chains reported below all come from one sample, sequenced in a study of cytomegalovirus exposure and HLA in healthy donors. The PCR had 60 Vbeta and 13 Jbeta primers. Measured with immunoSEQ multiplex PCR; TCRdb has only the in-frame clones, and not every one. This sample contains 55,000 or so clones. The sequenced sample consisted of PBMCs. Receptors were obtained from a woman aged 30 to 39 in good health and CMV-seropositive.

The rearrangement links TRBV5-6 to TRBJ2-5; TRBD2 agrees at 9 bases. This CDR3 region has 18 residues. The V and J ends lost 3 bases and 2 bases, in that order; junction bases with no gene match: 14. The germline CDR1 and CDR2 sequences are SGHDT and YYEEEE. The CDR3 DNA is TGTGCCAGCAGCTACCCAAGCGGGGCTAGCGGGGTACAAGAGACCCAGTACTTC. Encoded protein: CASSYPSGASGVQETQYF.

The V gene is TRBV14, the J gene TRBJ1-1; TRBD1 matches at 8 bases. The germline gives CDR1 SGHDN, CDR2 FVKESK. Losses at the gene ends were 0 bases for V and 10 bases for J; bases not matched to a gene: 7. The CDR3 sequence is 14 residues long. CDR3 loop: CASSQEGRGRRAFF. DNA for the CDR3: TGTGCCAGCAGCCAAGAGGGCAGGGGGCGGAGAGCTTTCTTT.

The rearrangement joins TRBV9 to TRBJ2-1; possible D gene TRBD2, 6 bases. The CDR3 is 15 amino acids. Germline values: CDR1 SGDLS, CDR2 YYNGEE. V was pared by 0 bases and J by 5 bases, with 12 bases between. The CDR3 loop reads CASSVDGSLDNEQFF. The CDR3 DNA reads TGTGCCAGCAGCGTAGACGGGAGTTTAGACAATGAGCAGTTCTTC.

The V and J genes are TRBV9 and TRBJ2-5; no clear D gene. The CDR3 has 14 amino acids. Germline lookup yields CDR1 SGDLS and CDR2 YYNGEE. V lost 0 bases to trimming and J lost 3 bases, with 9 bases between them. The DNA of the CDR3 is TGTGCCAGCAGCGTAGGAACAGTAAAAGAGACCCAGTACTTC. As protein: CASSVGTVKETQYF.

The chain is built from TRBV15 and TRBJ1-5, with a possible D match to TRBD1 (5 bases). The germline V and J ends were trimmed by 1 base and 5 bases, with 6 bases remaining between them. Germline CDR1 is LNHNV and CDR2 is YYDKDF (reference sequence). The CDR3 extends over 13 amino acids. CDR3 coding DNA: TGTGCCACCAGCAGAGGCAGGGATCAGCCCCAGCATTTT. Its protein product is CATSRGRDQPQHF.

The rearrangement links TRBV5-1 to TRBJ1-1; TRBD1 is a possible D gene (6 bases). The CDR3 totals 14 residues. Trimming stripped 4 bases from V and 1 base from J, with 11 bases between. CDR1 is SGHRS and CDR2 is YFSETQ in the germline V gene. The CDR3 sequence: CASSQGTANTEAFF. The CDR3 DNA follows: TGCGCCAGCAGCCAGGGGACGGCGAACACTGAAGCTTTCTTT.

The genes are TRBV6-1 and TRBJ1-1; perhaps TRBD1 as D (6 bases). V was clipped by 9 bases and J by 4 bases, with 18 bases between them. Germline V gene data show CDR1 as MNHNS and CDR2 as SASEGT. The CDR3 sequence is 14 residues long. CDR3 sequence: CASSTGLGLTEAFF. Written as DNA, the CDR3 is TGTGCCAGTAGTACAGGGTTAGGGCTCACTGAAGCTTTCTTT.

V and J are TRBV9 and TRBJ1-6; 9 bases are a match to TRBD1. Trimming took 3 bases from V and 10 from J; bases not matched to a gene: 2. This CDR3 contains 13 residues. CDR1 is SGDLS, CDR2 YYNGEE, per germline. The DNA for the CDR3 is TGTGCCAGCAGCGGGGACAGGGTGTCACCCCTCCACTTT. It translates to CASSGDRVSPLHF.